This T cell receptor beta chain was identified in a study of PD-1 blockade in classical Hodgkin lymphoma. Whole-study findings and limits: Prior to therapy, complete responders displayed diversity much like that of newly diagnosed patients.

In every patient, relapse followed autologous stem cell transplantation, while exposure to brentuximab vedotin differed. This table comes from immunoSEQ multiplex PCR, and its TCRdb copy is limited to in-frame clones, with some not included. The sample has tens of thousands of clones, 85% to 90% seen once. As to this clone: Its antigen is not identified.

The germline V gene encodes CDR1 MNHEY and CDR2 SVGAGI. The CDR3 loop spans 16 amino acids. V gave up 0 bases and J gave up 5 bases; unmatched junction bases: 7. Sequences were derived from peripheral blood mononuclear cells (PBMCs), sampled before the second cycle of nivolumab. The receptor was isolated from a human donor with classical Hodgkin lymphoma. The V call is TRBV6-5, the J call TRBJ2-1; 7 positions match TRBD2. The CDR3 coding sequence is TGTGCCAGCAGTTACTCGAACGGGGGGTATCACAATGAGCAGTTCTTC. Its translation: CASSYSNGGYHNEQFF.